Listed here are 12 T cell receptor beta chains from one sample, sequenced in a study of blood T cell repertoires in COVID-19 (dated by TCRdb to 2020 to 2021). The library was made by the immunoSEQ multiplex PCR assay. TCRdb took over this immuneACCESS table, retaining in-frame rearrangements with V and J assigned. Such tables are incomplete; in checked studies, under half of the missing clones stem from an unresolved V gene, and the remainder is unexplained. The sample records around 100,000 clones, around 83% of which are singletons. Around 2% of the sample is taken by the ten largest. Sequencing was carried out using peripheral blood. These receptors all come from a human donor in a cohort sampled during active COVID-19.

The CDR3 loop is CASSQDRGGAETQYF. The CDR3 DNA reads as TGTGCCAGCAGCCAAGATCGGGGGGGTGCGGAGACCCAGTACTTC. The V call is TRBV3-1 (or the pseudogene TRBV3-2), the J call TRBJ2-5, with TRBD2 matching 8 bases. The CDR3 is made up of 15 amino acids. The J segment lost 5 bases and the V segment lost 0 bases, leaving 5 bases of the junction unmatched. From germline, CDR1 is LGHDT and CDR2 YNNKEL (reference sequence).

V and J are TRBV6-4 and TRBJ2-1, with TRBD1 matching over 9 bases. Per germline, CDR1 MRHNA and CDR2 SNTAGT. The CDR3 is 13 residues long. The ends lost 6 bases at V and 9 bases at J; junction bases unmatched: 6. Here the CDR3 reads CASSLQGAGEQFF. The CDR3 DNA sequence: TGTGCCAGCAGCCTACAGGGGGCCGGTGAGCAGTTCTTC.

This chain connects TRBV29-1 to TRBJ2-3, with 9 bases that match TRBD2. This CDR3 spans 15 amino acids. V was clipped by 5 bases and J by 3 bases; unmatched bases: 9. In germline, CDR1 is SQVTM, CDR2 ANQGSEA. For the CDR3, the DNA is TGCAGCGTTAACCAGCGGGAGGCCTCAACAGATACGCAGTATTTT. Protein product: CSVNQREASTDTQYF.

The chain links TRBV5-1 to TRBJ2-2; TRBD2 is a possible D gene (5 bases). The CDR3 is made up of 15 amino acids. V lost 5 bases to trimming and J lost 4 bases, with 15 bases between them. Per germline, CDR1 SGHRS and CDR2 YFSETQ. CDR3 sequence reads: CASRILVSSTGELFF. The CDR3 DNA sequence: TGCGCCAGCAGGATACTAGTATCCTCCACCGGGGAGCTGTTTTTT.

The rearrangement joins TRBV28 to TRBJ1-2; TRBD1 matches at 11 bases. CDR3 length equals 15 residues. Germline V gene lookup returns CDR1 MDHEN and CDR2 SYDVKM. The ends lost 5 bases at V and 3 bases at J; junction bases unmatched: 5. CDR3 DNA: TGTGCCAGCAGTACACCGGGACAGGGGGACTATGGCTACACCTTC. This sequence encodes CASSTPGQGDYGYTF.

This clone was detected only a few times. V and J are TRBV7-9 and TRBJ2-1, with a weak D call TRBD1 (7 bases). Per germline, CDR1 SEHNR and CDR2 FQNEAQ (reference sequence). Deletions cut 1 base from V and 8 bases from J, with 12 bases between. This CDR3 region has 14 residues. The CDR3 reads CASSLGPGGHEQFF. CDR3 coding DNA: TGTGCCAGCAGCTTAGGGCCAGGGGGGCATGAGCAGTTCTTC.

A remark on this clone: The identical CDR3 is also encoded by other nucleotide sequences in the sample. The CDR3 nucleotides are TGTGCCAGCAGCCTAGGGACAGGGGGTGGTGAGACCCAGTACTTC. It translates to CASSLGTGGGETQYF. This chain links TRBV11-3 with TRBJ2-5, with 11 bases matching TRBD1. This CDR3 has 15 residues. The V and J ends lost 5 bases and 5 bases, in that order; junction bases with no gene match: 7. CDR1 is SGHNT and CDR2 is YENEEA in the germline V gene.

This chain uses TRBV18 with TRBJ1-4, with a weak D call TRBD1 (6 bases). The CDR3 spans 14 residues. Looked up from germline, CDR1 is KGHSH and CDR2 is LQKENI. Trimming took 2 bases from V and 8 from J, leaving 12 bases between them. The CDR3 here is CASSPTTGLEKLFF. For the CDR3, the DNA is TGTGCCAGCTCACCAACAACAGGGTTGGAAAAACTGTTTTTT.

The chain is built from TRBV23-1 and TRBJ2-3, with 14 nucleotides matching TRBD2. TRBV23-1 counts as an open reading frame of uncertain function. The V segment lost 3 bases and the J segment 1 base; nucleotides outside the gene matches: 3. CDR3 length: 17 amino acids. The CDR3 loop is CASSHPTSGGGTDTQYF. The CDR3, as DNA: TGCGCCAGCAGTCACCCGACTAGCGGGGGGGGCACAGATACGCAGTATTTT.

The CDR3 sequence is CAISESGQPQPMSGYTF. CDR3 DNA sequence: TGTGCCATCAGTGAGTCGGGACAGCCCCAGCCTATGTCTGGCTACACCTTC. The chain links TRBV10-3 to TRBJ1-2, with TRBD1 matching 7 bases. The V segment lost 0 bases and the J segment 7 bases; nucleotides outside the gene matches: 14. The CDR3 is 17 amino acids. Germline CDR1 is ENHRY and CDR2 is SYGVKD.

The rearrangement joins TRBV19 to TRBJ2-2; no clear D. With 6 bases removed from V and 6 bases from J, the gap between germline ends came to 11 bases. The CDR3 is made up of 13 amino acids. In germline, CDR1 is LNHDA, CDR2 SQIVND (reference sequence). The CDR3 DNA is TGTGCCAGTAGGCCTCAGGTGCCCGGGGAGCTGTTTTTT. It yields the protein CASRPQVPGELFF.

This clone has just one count. The chain combines TRBV6-5 with TRBJ1-3; 7 bases are a match to TRBD1. The germline gives CDR1 MNHEY, CDR2 SVGAGI. The CDR3 extends over 14 amino acids. Trimming took 10 bases from V and 0 from J; bases not matched to a gene: 6. This CDR3 is CATSGTASGNTIYF. CDR3 nucleotide sequence: TGTGCCACATCCGGGACAGCCTCTGGAAACACCATATATTTT.